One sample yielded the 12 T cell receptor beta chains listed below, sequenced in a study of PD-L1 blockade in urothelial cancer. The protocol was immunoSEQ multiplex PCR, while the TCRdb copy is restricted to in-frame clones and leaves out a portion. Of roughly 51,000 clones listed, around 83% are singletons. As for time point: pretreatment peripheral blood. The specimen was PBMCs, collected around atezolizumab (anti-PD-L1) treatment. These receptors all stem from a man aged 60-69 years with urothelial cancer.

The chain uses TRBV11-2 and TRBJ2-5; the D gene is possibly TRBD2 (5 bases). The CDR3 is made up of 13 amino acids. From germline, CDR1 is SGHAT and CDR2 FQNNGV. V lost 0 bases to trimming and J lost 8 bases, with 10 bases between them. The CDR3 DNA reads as TGTGCCAGCAGCTTAGATATCGCGGGTACCCAGTACTTC. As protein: CASSLDIAGTQYF.

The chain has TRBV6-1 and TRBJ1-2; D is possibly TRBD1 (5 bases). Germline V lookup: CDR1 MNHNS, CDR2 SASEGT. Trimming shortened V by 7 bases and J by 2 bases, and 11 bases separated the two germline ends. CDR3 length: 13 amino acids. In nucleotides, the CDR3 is TGTGCCAGCAACCCCACAGGAAACTATGGCTACACCTTC. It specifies CASNPTGNYGYTF.

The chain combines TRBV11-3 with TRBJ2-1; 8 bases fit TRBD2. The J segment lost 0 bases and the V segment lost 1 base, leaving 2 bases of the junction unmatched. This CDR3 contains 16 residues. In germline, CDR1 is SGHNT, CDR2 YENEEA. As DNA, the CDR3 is TGTGCCAGCAGCTTAGCGGGAGGGCGCTCCTACAATGAGCAGTTCTTC. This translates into CASSLAGGRSYNEQFF.

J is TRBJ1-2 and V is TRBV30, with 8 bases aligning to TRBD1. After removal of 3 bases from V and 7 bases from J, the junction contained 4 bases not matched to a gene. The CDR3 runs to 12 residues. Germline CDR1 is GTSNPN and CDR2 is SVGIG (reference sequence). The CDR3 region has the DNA TGTGCCTGGAGCCAGGGGGCGGGTGGCTACACCTTC. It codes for CAWSQGAGGYTF.

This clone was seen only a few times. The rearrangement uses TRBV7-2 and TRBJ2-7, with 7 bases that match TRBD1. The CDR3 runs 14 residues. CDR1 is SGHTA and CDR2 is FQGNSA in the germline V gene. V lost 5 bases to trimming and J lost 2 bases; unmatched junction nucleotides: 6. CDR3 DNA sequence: TGTGCCAGCAGCCCCCGGGACAGAACCTACGAGCAGTACTTC. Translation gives CASSPRDRTYEQYF.

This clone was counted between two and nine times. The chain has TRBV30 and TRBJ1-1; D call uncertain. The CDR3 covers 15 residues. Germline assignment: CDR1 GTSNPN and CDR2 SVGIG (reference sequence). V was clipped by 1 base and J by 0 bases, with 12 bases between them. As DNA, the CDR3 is TGTGCCTGGAGTGCCGCACACGGAGTGAACACTGAAGCTTTCTTT. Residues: CAWSAAHGVNTEAFF.

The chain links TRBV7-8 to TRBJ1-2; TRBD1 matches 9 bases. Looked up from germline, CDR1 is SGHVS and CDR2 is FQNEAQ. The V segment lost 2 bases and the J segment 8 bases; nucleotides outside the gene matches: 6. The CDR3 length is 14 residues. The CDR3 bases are TGTGCCAGCAGCTTATCCGGGACAGGGATAGGCTACACCTTC. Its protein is CASSLSGTGIGYTF.

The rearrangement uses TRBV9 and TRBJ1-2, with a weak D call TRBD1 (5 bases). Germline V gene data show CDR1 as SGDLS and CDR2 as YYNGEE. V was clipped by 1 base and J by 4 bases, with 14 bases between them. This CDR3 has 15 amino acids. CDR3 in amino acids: CASSVSRVHGYGYTF. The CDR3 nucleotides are TGTGCCAGCAGCGTAAGCAGGGTCCACGGCTATGGCTACACCTTC.

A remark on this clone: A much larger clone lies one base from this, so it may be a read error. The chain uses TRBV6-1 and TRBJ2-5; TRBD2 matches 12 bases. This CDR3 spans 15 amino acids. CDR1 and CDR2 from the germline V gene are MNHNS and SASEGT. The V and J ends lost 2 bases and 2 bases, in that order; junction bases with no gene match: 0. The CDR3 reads CASSELAGGQETQYF. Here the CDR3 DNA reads TGTGCCAGCAGTGAACTAGCGGGGGGGCAAGAGACCCAGTACTTC.

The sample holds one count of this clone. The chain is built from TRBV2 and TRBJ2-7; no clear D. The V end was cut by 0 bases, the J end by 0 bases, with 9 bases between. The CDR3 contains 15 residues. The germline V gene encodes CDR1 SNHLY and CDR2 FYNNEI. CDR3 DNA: TGTGCCAGCAGTGAAGCGCCAGGAATCTCCTACGAGCAGTACTTC. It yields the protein CASSEAPGISYEQYF.

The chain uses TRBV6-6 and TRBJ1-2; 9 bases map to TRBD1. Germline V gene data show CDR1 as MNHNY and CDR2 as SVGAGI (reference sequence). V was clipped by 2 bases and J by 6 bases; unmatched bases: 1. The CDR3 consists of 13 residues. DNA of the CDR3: TGTGCCAGCAGTTACCGACAGGGGGATGGCTACACCTTC. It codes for CASSYRQGDGYTF.

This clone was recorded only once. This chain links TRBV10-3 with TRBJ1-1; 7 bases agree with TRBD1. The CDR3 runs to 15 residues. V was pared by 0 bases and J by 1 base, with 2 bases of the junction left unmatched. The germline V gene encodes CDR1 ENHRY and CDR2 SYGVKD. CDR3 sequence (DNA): TGTGCCATCAGTGAGTCTCGGACAGGGAACACTGAAGCTTTCTTT. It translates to CAISESRTGNTEAFF.